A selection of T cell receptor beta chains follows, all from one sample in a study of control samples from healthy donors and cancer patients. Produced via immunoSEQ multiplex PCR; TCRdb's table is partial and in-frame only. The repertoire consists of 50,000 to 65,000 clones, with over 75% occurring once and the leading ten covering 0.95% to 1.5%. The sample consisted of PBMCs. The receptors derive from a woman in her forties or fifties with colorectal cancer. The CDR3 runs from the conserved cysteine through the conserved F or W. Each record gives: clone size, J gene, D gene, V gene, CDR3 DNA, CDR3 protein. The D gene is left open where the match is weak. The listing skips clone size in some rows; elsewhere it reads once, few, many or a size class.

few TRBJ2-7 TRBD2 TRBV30 TGTGCCTGGGGGACTAGTTTGCACGAGCAGTACTTC CAWGTSLHEQYF
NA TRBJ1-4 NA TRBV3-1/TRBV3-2 TGTGCCAGCAGCCAAGATGACCGAAAACTGTTTTTT CASSQDDRKLFF
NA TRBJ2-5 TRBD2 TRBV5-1 TGCGCCAGCAGCGATAGCGGGCACCAAGAGACCCAGTACTTC CASSDSGHQETQYF
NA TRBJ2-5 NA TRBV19 TGTGCCAGTAGTATATTAATCGGCCAAGAGACCCAGTACTTC CASSILIGQETQYF
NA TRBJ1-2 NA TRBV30 TGTGCCTGGAGGTCCATTAATTATGGCTACACCTTC CAWRSINYGYTF
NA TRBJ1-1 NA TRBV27 TGTGCCAGCAGTACCAACCCTTACCGCGGAGCTTTCTTT CASSTNPYRGAFF
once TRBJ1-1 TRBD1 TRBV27 TGTGCCAGCAGCCGCTACCAGGGGGGACGAGAAGCTTTCTTT CASSRYQGGREAFF
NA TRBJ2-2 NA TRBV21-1 TGTGCCAGAAAATTTCCCGGCAGGTTAAGTGCCGGGGAGCTGTTTTTT CARKFPGRLSAGELFF
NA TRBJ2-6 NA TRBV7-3 TGTGCCAGCAGCTTATTAACCTCTGGGGCCAACGTCCTGACTTTC CASSLLTSGANVLTF
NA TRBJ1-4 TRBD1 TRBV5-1 TGCGCCAGCAGCGGAAATCCGGGACAGGGCGTAGAAAAACTGTTTTTT CASSGNPGQGVEKLFF
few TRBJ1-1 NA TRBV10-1 TGCGCCAGCAGTGAGACGGGACCGTACACTGAAGCTTTCTTT CASSETGPYTEAFF
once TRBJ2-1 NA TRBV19 TGTGCCAGTAGTCTTGAGGGAACTTACTACAATGAGCAGTTCTTC CASSLEGTYYNEQFF
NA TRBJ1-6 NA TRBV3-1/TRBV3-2 TGTGCCAGCAGCCATGGGAGGCCTGGGTCACCCCTCCACTTT CASSHGRPGSPLHF
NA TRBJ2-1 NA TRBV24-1 TGTGCCACCAGTGATTCAGCGTTACCGAGGTTCTCCTACAATGAGCAGTTCTTC CATSDSALPRFSYNEQFF
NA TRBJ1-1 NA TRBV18 TGTGCCAGCTCACCCGAGTCTCGGGGAGAAGCTTTCTTT CASSPESRGEAFF